The 7 T cell receptor beta chains below were found in one sample sequenced in a study of blood T cell dynamics during melanoma immunotherapy. Some clones are missing from TCRdb's copy, which holds only in-frame ones; the method was immunoSEQ multiplex PCR. The table shows about 13,000 clones, with about 90% occurring only once. This sample's time point: pre-treatment baseline. Material: effector memory CD8+ T cells from blood, obtained from a patient treated with checkpoint blockade. The receptors stem from a human donor with melanoma.

Written as DNA, the CDR3 is TGTGCCAGCTCAAGGAACACTGAAGCTTTCTTT. It translates to CASSRNTEAFF. V and J are TRBV28 and TRBJ1-1; the D is unclear. The length of the CDR3 is 11 residues. Germline CDR1 and CDR2: MDHEN and SYDVKM. V lost 8 bases and J 1 base, leaving 5 bases between the germline ends.

CDR3 bases: TGTGCCAGCAGTTTTAGCGGGATGAGCTCCTACGAGCAGTACTTC. Its translation: CASSFSGMSSYEQYF. The rearrangement uses TRBV7-9 and TRBJ2-5; 8 nucleotides line up with TRBD2. The J call is in doubt because the DNA end fits TRBJ2-7 better. Germline V gives CDR1 SEHNR, CDR2 FQNEAQ (reference sequence). The CDR3 consists of 15 residues.

The gene calls are TRBV7-6 and TRBJ1-5, with D perhaps matching TRBD1 (5 bases). V was trimmed by 4 bases and J by 5 bases, leaving 21 bases between them. This CDR3 has 17 residues. Germline loops: CDR1 SGHVS, CDR2 FNYEAQ. The CDR3 protein is CASSSGGAGPGDQPQHF. In DNA, the CDR3 is TGTGCCAGCAGCTCAGGAGGGGCAGGGCCGGGCGATCAGCCCCAGCATTTT.

The V and J genes are TRBV4-1 and TRBJ2-7; no reliable D call. Trimming left V 0 bases short and J 3 bases short, with 12 bases between. CDR3 size: 15 residues. Germline V lookup: CDR1 MGHRA, CDR2 YSYEKL. The CDR3 region is CASSQDPSRIYEQYF. In DNA, the CDR3 is TGCGCCAGCAGCCAAGATCCGTCGCGGATCTACGAGCAGTACTTC.

V is TRBV11-2 and J is TRBJ1-1, with D possibly matching TRBD1 (6 bases). The CDR3 has 17 residues. Germline V gives CDR1 SGHAT, CDR2 FQNNGV. The V gene lost 6 bases and the J gene lost 0 bases, with 20 bases spanning the gap. The CDR3 DNA sequence: TGTGCCAGCAGAAAGACTATAGGGGGGACGGTGAACACTGAAGCTTTCTTT. Protein: CASRKTIGGTVNTEAFF. Based on the CDR3 plus reference TRBV11-2 and TRBJ1-1, the full variable domain is EAGVAQSPRYKIIEKRQSVAFWCNPISGHATLYWYQQILGQGPKLLIQFQNNGVVDDSQLPKDRFSAERLKGVDSTLKIQPAKLEDSAVYLCASRKTIGGTVNTEAFFGQGTRLTVV.

This clone appeared a single time. The gene calls are TRBV6-1 and TRBJ1-1; TRBD1 aligns across 7 bases. V lost 6 bases to trimming and J lost 0 bases; unmatched junction nucleotides: 1. Germline-derived CDR1 and CDR2 are MNHNS and SASEGT. The CDR3 spans 13 residues. The CDR3 reads CASSTGVNTEAFF. The CDR3 DNA reads as TGTGCCAGCAGCACAGGGGTGAACACTGAAGCTTTCTTT.

The chain is built from TRBV7-9 and TRBJ2-1, with 7 nucleotides matching TRBD2. The CDR3 consists of 14 residues. Per germline, CDR1 SEHNR and CDR2 FQNEAQ (reference sequence). The V gene end was trimmed by 11 bases and the J gene end by 6 bases; junction bases not matched to a gene: 13. The CDR3 bases are TGTGCCTTCTGGGCGGGAGACCACCCCAATGAGCAGTTCTTC. Its translation: CAFWAGDHPNEQFF.